This T cell receptor beta chain was observed in a study of T cell repertoires in cytomegalovirus infection (dated by TCRdb to between 2018 and 2021). Background for the entire study: Peptide stimulations targeted recently identified HLA-C-restricted CMV epitopes, whose presentation resists viral immunomodulation, together with well-studied HLA-B-restricted epitopes. Because public TCR beta signatures pointed to carriage of CMV infection together with the matching HLA type, the HLA type of each donor mattered for the analysis. The full study reports these points: Cumulative frequency of public TCR beta family members discriminated carriers of CMV infection plus the relevant HLA type in this cohort and an independent roughly 320-donor cohort. In the ex vivo response, HLA-C-restricted CMV-specific TCR beta clonotypes were dominant, and in two of eight donors the single most frequent clonotype came from this HLA-C-restricted group.

The instrument given in TCRdb is Illumina HiSeq 1500. TCRdb applied fastp at Q25 and MiXCR to the public reads, then kept only in-frame beta chains. Entries are consolidated by CDR3 protein sequence, retaining the most common genes and DNA. The sample includes some 900,000 distinct CDR3 sequences, with over 25% observed a single time. Clones ranked in the top ten supply around 12% of the sample. V was cut back by 6 bases and J by 4 bases, leaving a gap of 13 bases between them. The CDR3 sequence holds 14 residues, the cysteine and phenylalanine included. Here the CDR3 DNA is all that survives: 42 bases in frame from base 1. CDR1 and CDR2 are drawn from the germline V gene: MNHEY, SVGAGI. Worth noting for this clonotype: The antigen this receptor binds is unknown. Base qualities were left out, and no much larger clone turns up one base away.

This sample's treatment or condition label indicates: in vitro stimulation with specific CMV peptide epitopes to enrich CMV-specific T cells. The sample here was cultured CD8+ T cells from PBMCs, taken from culture after CMV antigen stimulation. The rearrangement joined TRBV6-5 to TRBJ2-1, with TRBD1 as a weak D call on 6 bases. This clonotype was obtained from a human donor in good health (CMV status not recorded). Some clones in this sample may be carry-over from other donors' samples. The CDR3 protein: CASRPGQEYNEQFF. The bases read TGTGCCAGCAGACCGGGACAAGAGTACAATGAGCAGTTCTTC.